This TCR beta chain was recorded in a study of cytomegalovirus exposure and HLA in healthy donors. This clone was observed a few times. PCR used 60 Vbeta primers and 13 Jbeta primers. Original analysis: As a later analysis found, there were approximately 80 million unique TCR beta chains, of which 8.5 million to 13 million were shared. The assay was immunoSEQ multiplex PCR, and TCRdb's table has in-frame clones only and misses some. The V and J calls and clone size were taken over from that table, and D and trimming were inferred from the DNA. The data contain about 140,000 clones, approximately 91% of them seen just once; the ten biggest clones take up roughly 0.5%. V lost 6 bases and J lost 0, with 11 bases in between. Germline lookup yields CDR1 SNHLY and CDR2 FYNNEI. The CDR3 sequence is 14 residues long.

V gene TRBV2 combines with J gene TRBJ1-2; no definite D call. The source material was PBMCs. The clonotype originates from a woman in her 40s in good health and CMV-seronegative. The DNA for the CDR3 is TGTGCCAGCAGAAGGAGGGAGGCTAACTATGGCTACACCTTC. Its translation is CASRRREANYGYTF.